A selection of T cell receptor beta chains follows, all from one sample in a study of T cell repertoires in cytomegalovirus infection. TCRdb itself ran the reads through MiXCR, one entry per CDR3 protein. Of under 600,000 distinct CDR3 sequences in the sample, 16% were seen once. Sequencing was done on a sample of CD8+ T cells from PBMCs. The receptors come from a human donor in good health (CMV status not recorded). Some clones in this sample may be carry-over from other donors' samples. The conserved cysteine and the conserved F or W are not part of the CDR3 here. The order of the fields is CDR3 protein, J gene, V gene.

ASTFWADRSSPLH TRBJ1-6 TRBV27
ASSLIDTGLPYEQY TRBJ2-7 TRBV27
ASRDRGSNQPQH TRBJ1-5 TRBV10-3
ARTGPGNEQF TRBJ2-1 TRBV2
AISDDLAGGSGEQY TRBJ2-7 TRBV10-3
SARDRNGGGTEAF TRBJ1-1 TRBV20-1
SVDANYGYT TRBJ1-2 TRBV29-1
ASSSGTPPEY TRBJ2-3 TRBV7-9
ASSLTARERYNEQF TRBJ2-1 TRBV7-3
ASSWPIGRQLSQETQY TRBJ2-5 TRBV11-2
ASSEPGQNSYEQY TRBJ2-7 TRBV2
ASSLGTASEQY TRBJ2-7 TRBV7-7